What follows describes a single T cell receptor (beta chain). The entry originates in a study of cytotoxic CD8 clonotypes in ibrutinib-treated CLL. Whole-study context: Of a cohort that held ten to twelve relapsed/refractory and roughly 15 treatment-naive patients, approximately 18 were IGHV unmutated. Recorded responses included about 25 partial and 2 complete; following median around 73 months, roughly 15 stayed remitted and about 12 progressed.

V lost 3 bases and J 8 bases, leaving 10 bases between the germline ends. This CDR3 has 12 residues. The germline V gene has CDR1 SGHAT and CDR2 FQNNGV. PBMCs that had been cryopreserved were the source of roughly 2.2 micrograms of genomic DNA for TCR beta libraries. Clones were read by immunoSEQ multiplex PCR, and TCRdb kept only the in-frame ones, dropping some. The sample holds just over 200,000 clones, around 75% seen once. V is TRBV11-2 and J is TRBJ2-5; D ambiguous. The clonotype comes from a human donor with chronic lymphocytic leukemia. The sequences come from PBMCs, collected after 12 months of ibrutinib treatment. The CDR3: CASSLLGITQYF. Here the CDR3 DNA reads TGTGCCAGCAGCTTGCTAGGTATCACCCAGTACTTC.